The rows below give T cell receptor beta chains drawn from one sample of a study of lymphopenia after photon versus proton radiotherapy. Assay used: immunoSEQ multiplex PCR; TCRdb lists only in-frame clones, some missing. Of roughly 35,000 clones detected, around 85% appear once; the ten largest clones hold about 2.9%. Source: peripheral blood, taken from a patient treated with photon-based radiotherapy. The origin of the receptors is a middle-aged man with gastric cancer. The CDR3 runs from the conserved cysteine through the conserved F or W. A D gene is named only where the DNA matches it firmly. Rows give clone size only sometimes, using once, few, many, or a class for an expanded clone.

>TRBJ1-5|.|.|TRBV2
CASSVGGLRNQPQHF
TGTGCCAGCAGCGTAGGGGGGTTACGCAATCAGCCCCAGCATTTT
>TRBJ2-7|once|TRBD1|TRBV19
CASNDRGQTYEQYF
TGTGCCAGTAACGACAGGGGTCAAACCTACGAGCAGTACTTC
>TRBJ2-5|.|TRBD1|TRBV5-1
CASSYSGTGVETQYF
TGCGCCAGCAGCTACTCCGGGACAGGGGTAGAGACCCAGTACTTC
>TRBJ2-2|once|.|TRBV10-1
CASSDVGGELFF
TGCGCCAGCAGTGACGTGGGCGGGGAGCTGTTTTTT
>TRBJ1-1|.|.|TRBV5-4
CASSFGSEAFF
TGTGCCAGCAGCTTTGGATCTGAAGCTTTCTTT
>TRBJ2-3|.|.|TRBV27
CASRPGQILEDTQYF
TGTGCCAGCAGACCCGGACAGATTCTGGAGGATACGCAGTATTTT
>TRBJ2-1|once|.|TRBV29-1
CSVGFEAGDEQFF
TGCAGCGTTGGATTCGAAGCTGGGGATGAGCAGTTCTTC
>TRBJ1-3|.|TRBD1|TRBV18
CASSPRGEGAENTIYF
TGTGCCAGCTCACCCCGCGGCGAGGGGGCTGAAAACACCATATATTTT
>TRBJ1-1|few|.|TRBV4-3
CASSQGGDGAFF
TGCGCCAGCAGCCAAGGGGGGGATGGGGCTTTCTTT
>TRBJ1-5|.|.|TRBV19
CASSMETANQPQHF
TGTGCCAGTAGTATGGAGACAGCAAATCAGCCCCAGCATTTT
>TRBJ1-2|.|TRBD1|TRBV5-8
CASSSSGTGWVYGYTF
TGTGCCAGCAGCTCGTCCGGGACAGGGTGGGTCTATGGCTACACCTTC
>TRBJ1-2|.|TRBD1|TRBV12-5
CASGFSGGAGGYTF
TGTGCTAGTGGTTTCTCAGGGGGGGCAGGTGGCTACACCTTC
>TRBJ2-7|.|.|TRBV5-1
CASSGFSGTPNNEQYF
TGCGCCAGCAGCGGATTTTCCGGGACCCCTAACAACGAGCAGTACTTC
>TRBJ1-1|.|TRBD1|TRBV7-9
CASSPQGSPEAFF
TGTGCCAGCAGCCCACAGGGGTCCCCTGAAGCTTTCTTT
>TRBJ2-7|.|.|TRBV2
CASSNTYEQYF
TGTGCCAGCAGTAATACCTACGAGCAGTACTTC
>TRBJ1-5|.|.|TRBV6-1
CASSEAGGRNQPQHF
TGTGCCAGCAGTGAAGCGGGGGGGCGCAATCAGCCCCAGCATTTT
>TRBJ1-4|.|TRBD1|TRBV5-6
CASSPQGRDEKLFF
TGTGCCAGCAGCCCACAGGGGAGGGATGAAAAACTGTTTTTT
>TRBJ2-5|.|.|TRBV30
CAWSNLRQSETQYF
TGTGCCTGGAGTAACCTTAGGCAGTCCGAGACCCAGTACTTC
>TRBJ2-3|.|.|TRBV9
CASSVGRGAGTDTQYF
TGTGCCAGCAGCGTAGGCCGGGGGGCGGGCACAGATACGCAGTATTTT
>TRBJ2-1|.|.|TRBV6-5
CASRRVTRGEQFF
TGTGCCAGCAGGCGCGTAACTAGGGGTGAGCAGTTCTTC
>TRBJ1-1|.|.|TRBV11-1
CASSWGGYSQAFF
TGTGCCAGCAGCTGGGGAGGGTACAGCCAAGCTTTCTTT
>TRBJ1-4|.|.|TRBV11-2
CASRTTTNEKLFF
TGTGCCAGCAGAACAACAACTAATGAAAAACTGTTTTTT
>TRBJ1-1|.|.|TRBV7-8
CASSLNGFVAFF
TGTGCCAGCAGCTTAAACGGATTTGTAGCTTTCTTT
>TRBJ1-5|.|.|TRBV19
CASSIVGNQPQHF
TGTGCCAGTAGTATTGTCGGCAATCAGCCCCAGCATTTT
>TRBJ2-1|.|TRBD2|TRBV7-6
CASSLGLAGGQFF
TGTGCCAGCAGCTTAGGGCTAGCGGGAGGGCAGTTCTTC
>TRBJ2-7|.|.|TRBV28
CASSLRGDEQYF
TGTGCCAGCAGTCTCAGGGGTGACGAGCAGTACTTC
>TRBJ2-3|.|.|TRBV19
CASSISPGNTDTQYF
TGTGCCAGTAGCATCTCCCCGGGGAACACAGATACGCAGTATTTT
>TRBJ1-5|.|.|TRBV18
CASSPYGGSNQPQHF
TGTGCCAGCTCACCCTACGGGGGAAGCAATCAGCCCCAGCATTTT
>TRBJ1-4|.|.|TRBV4-2
CASSPTAANEKLFF
TGTGCCAGCAGCCCCACGGCGGCCAATGAAAAACTGTTTTTT
>TRBJ2-2|.|TRBD2|TRBV7-9
CASSSGLAGTGELFF
TGTGCCAGCAGCTCAGGACTAGCGGGAACCGGGGAGCTGTTTTTT
>TRBJ2-5|.|.|TRBV28
CASSVQVSETQYF
TGTGCCAGCAGTGTACAGGTTAGCGAGACCCAGTACTTC
>TRBJ2-7|.|TRBD1|TRBV18
CASSLGQGLLYEQYF
TGTGCCAGCTCACTCGGACAGGGTCTTCTCTACGAGCAGTACTTC
>TRBJ2-1|.|.|TRBV5-1
CASSLGSSDEQFF
TGCGCCAGCAGCTTGGGGTCTTCTGATGAGCAGTTCTTC
>TRBJ1-2|once|.|TRBV4-3
CASSQLRTDYGYTF
TGCGCCAGCAGCCAATTGAGGACGGACTATGGCTACACCTTC
>TRBJ2-1|.|TRBD1|TRBV19
CASSDPGQGKNEQFF
TGTGCCAGTAGTGACCCGGGACAGGGGAAAAATGAGCAGTTCTTC
>TRBJ2-6|.|TRBD1|TRBV18
CASSVLPGQGAVGANVLTF
TGTGCCAGCTCAGTTCTCCCGGGACAGGGGGCAGTTGGGGCCAACGTCCTGACTTTC
>TRBJ2-3|few|.|TRBV11-3
CASSLTGSTDTQYF
TGTGCCAGCAGCTTAACGGGCAGCACAGATACGCAGTATTTT
>TRBJ2-5|.|.|TRBV4-1
CASSLRDGPETQYF
TGCGCCAGCAGCCTTCGTGACGGGCCAGAGACCCAGTACTTC
>TRBJ2-3|.|.|TRBV15
CATSREVADTQYF
TGTGCCACCAGCAGAGAAGTCGCAGATACGCAGTATTTT
>TRBJ2-3|.|.|TRBV21-1
CASSKRRDGADTQYF
TGTGCCAGCAGCAAACGCAGGGACGGCGCAGATACGCAGTATTTT
>TRBJ2-7|.|.|TRBV5-1
CASSENSAVSYEQYF
TGCGCCAGCAGCGAAAACAGTGCCGTCTCCTACGAGCAGTACTTC